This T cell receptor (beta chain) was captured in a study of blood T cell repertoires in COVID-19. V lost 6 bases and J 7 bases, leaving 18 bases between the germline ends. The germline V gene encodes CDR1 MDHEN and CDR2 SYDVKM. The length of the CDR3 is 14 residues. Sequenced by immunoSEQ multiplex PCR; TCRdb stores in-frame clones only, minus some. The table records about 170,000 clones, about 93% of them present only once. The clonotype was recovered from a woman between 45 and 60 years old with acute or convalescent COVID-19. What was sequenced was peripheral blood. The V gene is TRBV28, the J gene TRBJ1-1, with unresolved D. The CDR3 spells CASSNLRGHNEAFF. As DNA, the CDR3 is TGTGCCAGCAGCAATCTAAGAGGGCATAATGAAGCTTTCTTT.